This TCR beta chain was profiled in a study of CD8 T cells in ankylosing spondylitis. This clonotype was counted ten times or more. Its target is not known. General study findings and limits: Disease-linked clones bore a CD8+ phenotype, appearing relatively rarely in peripheral blood. It appeared that ankylosing spondylitis blood was characterized by a TCR beta motif of about eight highly homologous variants.

Quantitative barcoded 5'-RACE was used to prepare TCR beta libraries. TCRdb independently ran MiXCR on the 5' RACE reads; one entry per CDR3 protein. The sample has over 200,000 distinct CDR3 sequences; about 10% are singletons. The CDR3 is 14 residues long. Germline CDR1 KGHDR, CDR2 SFDVKD. Trimming removed 3 bases at V and 4 bases at J, with 9 bases between. The V gene is TRBV24-1, the J gene TRBJ1-5; a weak D match, TRBD1 (5 bases). Sequencing input: blood, either unsorted or a sorted T cell fraction (not recorded which). The sequence was collected from a male donor with ankylosing spondylitis or in good health (not recorded which). CDR3 loop: CATSDAGQNQPQHF. CDR3 sequence (DNA): TGTGCCACCAGTGATGCAGGGCAGAATCAGCCCCAGCATTTT.